The 12 T cell receptor beta chains presented below share a single source sample, sequenced in a study of Ad26.COV2.S vaccination and SARS-CoV-2 variants. The treatment here: some 20 received Ad26.COV2.S at low or high dose, single or two shots; roughly 5 received placebo; per-sample allocation not given. Collection of samples fell on day 63 after the first vaccine or placebo injection. Clones were sequenced by immunoSEQ multiplex PCR, and TCRdb holds only the in-frame ones, with some missing. Of about 460,000 clones in the sample, about 88% are singletons; the top ten hold about 1.5%. The source was peripheral blood, collected in a trial of Ad26.COV2.S vaccine versus placebo. The receptors were sampled from a person between 18 and 65 years old who received the Ad26.COV2.S COVID-19 vaccine or a placebo.

The V call is TRBV5-1, the J call TRBJ2-5, with 7 bases fitting TRBD2. The germline V gene has CDR1 SGHRS and CDR2 YFSETQ. Trimming at V came to 4 bases and at J to 2 bases, leaving 5 bases not matched to a gene. The CDR3 runs 14 residues. This CDR3 is CASSRLAAQETQYF. The CDR3 DNA reads TGCGCCAGCAGCAGGCTAGCGGCGCAAGAGACCCAGTACTTC.

The chain joins TRBV2 to TRBJ1-4; 10 bases are a match to TRBD1. The ends lost 4 bases at V and 8 bases at J; junction bases unmatched: 4. Germline V gives CDR1 SNHLY, CDR2 FYNNEI. The CDR3 extends over 14 amino acids. CDR3 nucleotide sequence: TGTGCCAGCAGTGGGGGACAGGGGTGGGAAAAACTGTTTTTT. It encodes CASSGGQGWEKLFF.

The chain is built from TRBV28 and TRBJ1-5, with D possibly TRBD1 on 6 matching bases. CDR3 size: 15 residues. Trimming cost V 6 bases and J 4 bases, with 16 bases left between them. Germline CDR1 reads MDHEN; CDR2 reads SYDVKM. The CDR3 here is CASSSKGRGNQPQHF. Here the CDR3 DNA reads TGTGCCAGCAGCTCAAAGGGGAGGGGGAATCAGCCCCAGCATTTT.

This chain connects TRBV18 to TRBJ2-2; TRBD1 matches at 7 bases. CDR1 KGHSH and CDR2 LQKENI come from the germline V gene. The length of the CDR3 is 15 residues. V dropped 3 bases and J dropped 0; count of bases not matched to a gene: 1. DNA for the CDR3: TGTGCCAGCTCACCGGGACAGACGAACACCGGGGAGCTGTTTTTT. It encodes CASSPGQTNTGELFF.

V gene TRBV28 combines with J gene TRBJ1-1; a weak D match, TRBD1 (6 bases). Germline CDR1 is MDHEN and CDR2 is SYDVKM. Trimming left V 4 bases short and J 2 bases short, with 14 bases between. The CDR3 runs to 15 residues. The CDR3 nucleotides read TGTGCCAGCAGTTCCCCGGGGGGGGCAAACACTGAAGCTTTCTTT. Its translation is CASSSPGGANTEAFF.

The gene calls are TRBV19 and TRBJ1-1; 11 nucleotides align to TRBD1. CDR3 length equals 14 residues. Per germline, CDR1 LNHDA and CDR2 SQIVND (reference sequence). The ends lost 6 bases at V and 1 base at J; junction bases unmatched: 1. The CDR3 DNA is TGTGCCAGTAGGGGACAGGGGGAGAACACTGAAGCTTTCTTT. Translation: CASRGQGENTEAFF.

With regard to this clone: Other nucleotide sequences in the sample specify the same CDR3. The CDR3, as DNA: TGTGCCTGGAGTGTGGGCCGAGGCAATGAGCAGTTCTTC. Encoded protein: CAWSVGRGNEQFF. The chain joins TRBV30 to TRBJ2-1; D call uncertain. The CDR3 extends over 13 amino acids. V shed 0 bases and J shed 6 bases, with 9 bases lying between them. Per the germline V gene, CDR1 is GTSNPN and CDR2 is SVGIG (reference sequence).

V is TRBV6-5 and J is TRBJ2-7, with no clear D. Germline lookup yields CDR1 MNHEY and CDR2 SVGAGI. V was clipped by 7 bases and J by 3 bases, with 16 bases between them. The length of the CDR3 is 14 residues. For the CDR3, the DNA is TGTGCCAGCACGCTAGAACCCACAGTCTACGAGCAGTACTTC. The encoded protein is CASTLEPTVYEQYF.

This clone was counted a few times. CDR3: CSAPIAHEQFF. The CDR3 DNA reads TGCAGTGCTCCGATAGCCCATGAGCAGTTCTTC. The chain recombines TRBV20-1 with TRBJ2-1, with D uncertain. The CDR3 contains 11 residues. V was shortened by 5 bases and J by 8 bases, with 10 bases between the two germline ends. Germline V gene sequence: CDR1 DFQATT, CDR2 SNEGSKA (reference sequence).

This clone has just one count. The V and J genes are TRBV6-4 and TRBJ2-1; D might be TRBD2 (7 bases). This CDR3 has 16 amino acids. Germline assignment: CDR1 MRHNA and CDR2 SNTAGT. The ends were cut back, 0 bases at V and 4 bases at J, with 13 bases in the middle. The CDR3, as DNA: TGTGCCAGCAGTGACTCGGGCGGGGGCGAGTACAATGAGCAGTTCTTC. It is translated as CASSDSGGGEYNEQFF.

CDR3 amino acids: CASRNREIGTDTQYF. The CDR3 DNA sequence: TGTGCCAGCAGAAACAGGGAGATTGGAACAGATACGCAGTATTTT. The rearrangement links TRBV7-8 to TRBJ2-3, with D possibly being TRBD1 (6 bases). Germline-derived CDR1 and CDR2 are SGHVS and FQNEAQ. V gave up 6 bases and J gave up 3 bases, with 16 bases separating them. There are 15 residues in the CDR3.

V gene TRBV4-1 combines with J gene TRBJ2-7, with no clear D. The CDR3 is made up of 13 amino acids. Germline V gene data show CDR1 as MGHRA and CDR2 as YSYEKL. V was cut by 1 base and J by 5 bases, with 9 bases left in between. The CDR3 loop is CASSQVSFHEQYF. CDR3 nucleotides: TGCGCCAGCAGCCAAGTAAGCTTTCACGAGCAGTACTTC.